The present entry profiles one T cell receptor (beta chain) with its context. Its binding antigen is unknown. No base quality values were provided; no much bigger clone lies one nucleotide off. This entry belongs to a study of T cells after yellow fever vaccination (dated by TCRdb to between 2018 and 2021). About the full investigation: The SMART-Seq v4 Ultra Low Input RNA kit was used to prepare libraries from fractions with low cell numbers. To follow T-cell clones before and after primary and booster YFV17D yellow fever vaccination, bulk TCR alpha and beta repertoires were sequenced over time. The cohort comprised two healthy male donors, one aged 18 to 30 and one aged 30 to 40 years. Blood was collected at multiple timepoints before and after primary and secondary immunization, and bulk PBMC replicates and cell subsets were isolated. The study at large found these results: The secondary T-cell response was found to be weaker but faster than the primary response, with a peak reached on day 5 rather than on day 15. A small fraction of clonotypes showed up in both the CD4 and CD8 compartments, probably as a result of convergent recombination. The study included only a couple of donors, which limits how far the findings can be generalized. Most clones expanded after primary vaccination (around 96% of CD4 and around 88% of CD8) were re-detected after the booster, suggesting that broad memory maintenance occurred. Because abundant contaminating clonotypes from the bulk population could be contained in FACS-sorted repertoires, computational filtering was required.

V ends up 1 base short and J 5 bases short, with an unmatched junction base count of 6. The CDR3 covers 16 residues, taking in both the cysteine and the phenylalanine. Of all the DNA, just the CDR3 is kept, 48 bases in frame from base 1. What this sample's treatment or condition label stands for: live attenuated yellow fever vaccine strain. Two biological replicates of bulk PBMCs were collected at each blood-draw timepoint. PBMCs were isolated from peripheral blood using a standard Ficoll-Paque protocol. TriZol was used to extract RNA from bulk PBMCs, from CD4 and CD8 fractions, and from dextramer-positive and dextramer-negative fractions. TCR cDNA was made using 5'RACE template switching, a step that added a universal primer site and unique molecular identifiers. cDNA synthesis was primed from both the TCR alpha and TCR beta constant segments. Two PCR steps were used to amplify libraries, with sample barcodes and sequencing adapters being added in the second step. Sequencing of libraries was done on Illumina HiSeq 2500 (2x100 bp) or NovaSeq (2x150 bp). The authors' analysis ran thus. MIGEC handled demultiplexing of reads and collapsing into UMI consensus sequences, while MiXCR performed V(D)J alignment. Using edgeR on replicate PBMC samples, clonotypes were called vaccine-responding if FDR was below 0.01 and the log2 fold change was above 5 up to day 15. Bulk clonotypes were assigned CD4 or CD8 identity according to which sequenced CD4 or CD8 repertoire held them at higher abundance. The public sequencing data were trimmed at Q25 with fastp and processed into clonotypes with MiXCR by TCRdb, which kept only in-frame beta chains. Identical CDR3 protein sequences are pooled into one entry, listed with their most common genes and DNA. The V and J calls, along with clone size, are taken from TCRdb and not from the paper's own processing. The sample table lists approximately 300,000 distinct CDR3 sequences, about 6.6% of them with a count of one. The ten largest account for 15% to 20% of the sample.

The rearrangement combines TRBV12-3 or TRBV12-4 with TRBJ1-5; 9 bases in the junction line up with TRBD1. The input for sequencing was PBMCs, taken roughly 46 days after the first yellow fever vaccination. This clonotype was sampled from a young man who received the YFV17D yellow fever vaccine. For the CDR3, the sequence is CASSLGQGVHHQPQHF. The DNA is as follows: TGTGCCAGCAGTTTAGGACAGGGGGTACATCATCAGCCCCAGCATTTT.